This section outlines one T cell receptor beta chain sequence together with its context. No antigen is known for it. It has no much larger one-base neighbor in the sample; base qualities were not kept. This specimen comes from a study of T cell repertoires in cytomegalovirus infection (dated by TCRdb to the late 2010s). About the study as a whole: The HLA type of each donor mattered for the analysis, because public TCR beta signatures pointed to carriage of CMV infection along with the matching HLA type.

Reading from cysteine to phenylalanine, the CDR3 counts 13 amino acids. The sequence is cut down to CDR3 DNA, 39 bases in frame from base 1. The germline V gene (reference sequence) yields MNHEY for CDR1 and SMNVEV for CDR2. Trimming leaves V shorter by 5 bases and J shorter by 8 bases, with the junction holding 6 bases beyond the gene matches. Study-wide conclusions, independent of this receptor: The ex vivo response was dominated by HLA-C-restricted CMV-specific TCR beta clonotypes, and the single most frequent clonotype in two of eight donors was supplied by these HLA-C-restricted clonotypes. In both this cohort and an independent cohort of some 350 donors, the cumulative frequency of public TCR beta family members distinguished carriers of CMV infection plus the relevant HLA type.

Sequencing took place on an Illumina HiSeq 1500. TCRdb reprocessing: public reads trimmed at Q25 with fastp, clones called with MiXCR, in-frame beta chains kept. Each entry is one CDR3 protein sequence, shown with its most common DNA and genes. The sample table lists almost 550,000 distinct CDR3 sequences, approximately 15% of them with a count of one. The ten largest clones take up 24% of the sample. The chain was built from TRBV27 and TRBJ2-1; TRBD1 lines up with 7 middle nucleotides. This clonotype was sampled from a human donor in good health (CMV status not recorded). Some clones in this sample may be carry-over from other donors' samples. Sequencing was performed on CD8+ T cells from PBMCs. DNA sequence: TGTGCCAGCAGTGTCAGGGGGTCAGATGAGCAGTTCTTC. Translated, this is CASSVRGSDEQFF.